The TCR beta chain under discussion was sequenced for a study of siplizumab effects on memory and regulatory T cells. General observations from the study: Solely a minor proportion of alloreactive clones could be assigned to unstimulated subsets. Left unconfirmed was the suppressive function of proliferating Tregs from siplizumab cultures.

Sequencing was performed with immunoSEQ multiplex PCR; in TCRdb, only in-frame clones are kept and a portion is missing. The table lists about 120,000 clones, around 94% of them singletons. The germline gives CDR1 LNHDA, CDR2 SQIVND (reference sequence). Trimming removed 3 bases from V and 9 bases from J; junction bases left unmatched: 14. The CDR3 is made up of 16 amino acids. Regarding this clone: The antigen is undetermined.

The TCR comes from a human donor in good health. The source material was non-Treg CD4+ T cells sorted from blood. The gene calls are TRBV19 and TRBJ1-5; 7 nucleotides align to TRBD1. The CDR3: CASSMEPTGSTGPQHF. The CDR3 DNA reads as TGTGCCAGTAGTATGGAACCGACAGGGTCAACGGGGCCCCAGCATTTT. Complete variable domain (other parts from reference TRBV19 and TRBJ1-5): DGGITQSPKYLFRKEGQNVTLSCEQNLNHDAMYWYRQDPGQGLRLIYYSQIVNDFQKGDIAEGYSVSREKKESFPLTVTSAQKNPTAFYLCASSMEPTGSTGPQHFGDGTRLSIL.